The clone carrying this TCR beta chain was observed a few times. Profiled with immunoSEQ multiplex PCR; TCRdb holds only in-frame clones, not every one. The repertoire consists of over 150,000 clones, with roughly nine tenths occurring once and the leading ten covering less than 25%. The source of the sample is a study of blood T cell repertoires in COVID-19. About the research overall: PBMCs, B-cell-depleted T cells, or T cells were the source of the cDNA or gDNA that made up the material.

With V trimmed by 5 bases and J by 4 bases, 9 bases remained unmatched. CDR3 size: 15 residues. From germline, CDR1 is LNHDA and CDR2 SQIVND (reference sequence). The specimen sequenced was peripheral blood. This sequence joins TRBV19 and TRBJ1-2; 8 bases agree with TRBD1. This TCR came from a man in his 70s with active or convalescent COVID-19. In DNA form, the CDR3 reads TGTGCCAGTAGTCCGGGGGACAGGAGACCCTATGGCTACACCTTC. Encoded protein: CASSPGDRRPYGYTF.